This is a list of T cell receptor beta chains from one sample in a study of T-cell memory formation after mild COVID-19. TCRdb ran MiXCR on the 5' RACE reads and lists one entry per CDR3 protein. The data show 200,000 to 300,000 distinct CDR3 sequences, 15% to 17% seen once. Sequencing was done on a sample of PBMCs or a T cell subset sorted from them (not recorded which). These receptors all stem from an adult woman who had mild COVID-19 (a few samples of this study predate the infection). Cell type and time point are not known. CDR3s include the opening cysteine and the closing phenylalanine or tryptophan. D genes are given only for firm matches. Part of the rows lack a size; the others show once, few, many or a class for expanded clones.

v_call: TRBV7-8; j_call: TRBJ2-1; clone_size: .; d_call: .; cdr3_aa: CASSYSPESSYNEQFF; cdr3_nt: TGTGCCAGCAGCTATTCTCCGGAGAGCTCCTACAATGAGCAGTTCTTC
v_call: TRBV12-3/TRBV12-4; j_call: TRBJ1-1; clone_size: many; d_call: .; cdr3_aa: CASRAARGQNTEAFF; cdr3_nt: TGTGCCAGCAGGGCAGCTCGGGGGCAGAACACTGAAGCTTTCTTT
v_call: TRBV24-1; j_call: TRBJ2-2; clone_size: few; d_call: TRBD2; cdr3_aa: CATSDYSGRAVTGELFF; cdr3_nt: TGTGCCACCAGTGATTATAGCGGGAGGGCCGTAACCGGGGAGCTGTTTTTT
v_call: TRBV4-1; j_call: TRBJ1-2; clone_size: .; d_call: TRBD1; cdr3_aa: CASSQDLDRGHTF; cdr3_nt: TGCGCCAGCAGCCAAGATCTGGACAGGGGGCACACCTTC
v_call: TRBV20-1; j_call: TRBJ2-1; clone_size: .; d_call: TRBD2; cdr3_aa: CSAATPGRDNEQFF; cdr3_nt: TGCAGTGCCGCCACTCCGGGGAGGGACAATGAGCAGTTCTTC
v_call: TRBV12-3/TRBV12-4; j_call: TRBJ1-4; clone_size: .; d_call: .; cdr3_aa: CASSVLQGPNEKLFF; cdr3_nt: TGTGCCAGCAGTGTACTACAGGGCCCTAATGAAAAACTGTTTTTT
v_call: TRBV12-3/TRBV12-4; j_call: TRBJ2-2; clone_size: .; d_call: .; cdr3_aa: CASRRLFTGELFF; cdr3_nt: TGTGCCAGCAGAAGGCTCTTCACCGGGGAGCTGTTTTTT
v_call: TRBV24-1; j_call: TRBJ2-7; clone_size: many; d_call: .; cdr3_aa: CATSSPGTYEQYF; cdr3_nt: TGTGCCACCAGTTCTCCGGGGACCTACGAGCAGTACTTC
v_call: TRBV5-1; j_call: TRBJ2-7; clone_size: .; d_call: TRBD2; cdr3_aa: CASSRRGVSYEQYF; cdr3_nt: TGCGCCAGCAGCCGACGGGGGGTCTCCTACGAGCAGTACTTC
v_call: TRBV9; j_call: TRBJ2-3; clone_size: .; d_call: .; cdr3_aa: CASSPPETDTQYF; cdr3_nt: TGTGCCAGCAGCCCACCTGAGACAGATACGCAGTATTTT
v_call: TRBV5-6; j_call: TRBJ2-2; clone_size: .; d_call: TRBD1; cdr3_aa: CASSLPTGGGTGELFF; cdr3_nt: TGTGCCAGCAGCCTACCTACAGGGGGCGGGACCGGGGAGCTGTTTTTT
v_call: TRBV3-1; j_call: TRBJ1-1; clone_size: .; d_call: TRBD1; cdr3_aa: CASSQVTQRQGAFF; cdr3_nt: TGTGCCAGCAGCCAAGTCACCCAACGACAGGGGGCTTTCTTT
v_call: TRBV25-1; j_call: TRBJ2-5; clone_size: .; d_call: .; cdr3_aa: CASSEGGQETQYF; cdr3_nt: TGTGCCAGCAGTGAAGGGGGGCAAGAGACCCAGTACTTC
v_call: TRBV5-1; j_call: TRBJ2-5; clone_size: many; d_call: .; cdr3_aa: CASSLGQVQETQYF; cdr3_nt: TGCGCCAGCAGCTTGGGCCAGGTTCAAGAGACCCAGTACTTC
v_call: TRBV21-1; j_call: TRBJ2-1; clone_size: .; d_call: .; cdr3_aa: CASQLASSYNEQFF; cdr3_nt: TGTGCCAGCCAGCTAGCGTCCTCCTACAATGAGCAGTTCTTC
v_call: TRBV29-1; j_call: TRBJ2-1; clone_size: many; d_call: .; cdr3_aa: CSVSLYFGSYNEQFF; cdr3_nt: TGCAGCGTCAGCTTATATTTTGGGTCCTACAATGAGCAGTTCTTC
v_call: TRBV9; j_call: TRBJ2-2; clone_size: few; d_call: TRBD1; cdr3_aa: CASSVGQGAYTGELFF; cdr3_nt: TGTGCCAGCAGCGTTGGACAGGGGGCTTACACCGGGGAGCTGTTTTTT
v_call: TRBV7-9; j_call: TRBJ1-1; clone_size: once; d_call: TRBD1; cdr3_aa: CASSSAGTGGLNTEAFF; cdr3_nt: TGTGCCAGCAGCTCAGCCGGGACAGGGGGTTTAAACACTGAAGCTTTCTTT
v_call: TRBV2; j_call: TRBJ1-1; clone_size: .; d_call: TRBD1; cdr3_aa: CASSEVWTGDNTEAFF; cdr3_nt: TGTGCCAGCAGTGAAGTTTGGACAGGAGATAACACTGAAGCTTTCTTT
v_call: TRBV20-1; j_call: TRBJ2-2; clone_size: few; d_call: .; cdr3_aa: CSAIPLNGGELFF; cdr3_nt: TGCAGTGCAATCCCCCTGAATGGCGGGGAGCTGTTTTTT
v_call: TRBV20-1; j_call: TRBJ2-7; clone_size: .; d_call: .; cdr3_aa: CSARERQSSYEQYF; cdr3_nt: TGCAGTGCTAGAGAGCGGCAGAGCTCCTACGAGCAGTACTTC
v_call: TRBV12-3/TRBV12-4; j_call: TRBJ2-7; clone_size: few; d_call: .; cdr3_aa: CASSHTAREQYF; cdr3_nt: TGTGCCAGCTCGCACACCGCTCGGGAGCAGTACTTC
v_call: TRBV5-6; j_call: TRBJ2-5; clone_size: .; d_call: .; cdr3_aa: CASSLLYETQYF; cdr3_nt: TGTGCCAGCAGCTTGTTGTATGAGACCCAGTACTTC
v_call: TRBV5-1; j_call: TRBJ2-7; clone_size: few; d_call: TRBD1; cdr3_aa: CASSLRPGQVGHYEQYF; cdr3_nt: TGCGCCAGCAGCTTGCGGCCCGGACAGGTAGGCCACTACGAGCAGTACTTC